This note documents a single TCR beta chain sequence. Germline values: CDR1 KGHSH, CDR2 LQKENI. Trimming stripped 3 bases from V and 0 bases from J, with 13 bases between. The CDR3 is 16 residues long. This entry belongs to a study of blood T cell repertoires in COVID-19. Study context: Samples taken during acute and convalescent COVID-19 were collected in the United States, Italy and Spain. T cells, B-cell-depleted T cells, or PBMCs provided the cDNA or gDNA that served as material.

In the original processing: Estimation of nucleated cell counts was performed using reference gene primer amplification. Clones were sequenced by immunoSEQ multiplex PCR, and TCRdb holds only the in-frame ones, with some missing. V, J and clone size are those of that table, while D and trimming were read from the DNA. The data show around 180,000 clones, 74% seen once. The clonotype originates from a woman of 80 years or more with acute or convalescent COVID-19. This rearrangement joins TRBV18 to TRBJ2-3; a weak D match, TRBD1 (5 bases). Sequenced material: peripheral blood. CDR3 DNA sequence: TGTGCCAGCTCACCCCCCAGGGATCCTAGCACAGATACGCAGTATTTT. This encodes CASSPPRDPSTDTQYF.